These 2 T cell receptor beta chains originate from one sample sequenced in a study of cytomegalovirus exposure and HLA in healthy donors. With 60 Vbeta and 13 Jbeta primers, the PCR was carried out. Assay used: immunoSEQ multiplex PCR; TCRdb lists only in-frame clones, some missing. The table records some 130,000 clones, approximately 73% of them present only once. Specimen: PBMCs. The receptor source for this set is a woman aged 40 to 49 in good health and CMV-seronegative.

The rearrangement joins TRBV29-1 to TRBJ1-2; 8 bases are a match to TRBD1. Germline V gene data show CDR1 as SQVTM and CDR2 as ANQGSEA. The CDR3 loop spans 14 amino acids. V was pared by 7 bases and J by 8 bases, with 15 bases of the junction left unmatched. The CDR3 region has the DNA TGCAGCGCCGACCAAACGGACAGGGAGGCCGGCTACACCTTC. It is translated as CSADQTDREAGYTF.

This rearrangement joins TRBV9 to TRBJ2-2, with 11 bases that match TRBD2. This CDR3 has 15 amino acids. V shed 4 bases, J shed 4 bases, and the junction held 3 bases outside the gene matches. CDR1 is SGDLS, CDR2 YYNGEE, per germline. In DNA form, the CDR3 reads TGTGCCAGCAGCTCCGGACTAGCGGGCACCGGGGAGCTGTTTTTT. Translated: CASSSGLAGTGELFF.